The clone carrying this TCR beta chain was counted ten times or more. Antigen specificity is unknown. Germline V gene sequence: CDR1 MNHEY, CDR2 SVGEGT. The CDR3 totals 17 residues. The ends lost 3 bases at V and 4 bases at J; junction bases unmatched: 14. Amplification of TCR beta CDR3 regions used RNA transcripts. The authors performed first-round RT-PCR with HTBI primers and then a second-round multiplex PCR. TCRdb passed the multiplex PCR reads through MiXCR, listing each CDR3 protein once. The sample has 150,000 to 200,000 distinct CDR3 sequences, 35% to 50% seen once. Ophthalmopathy-affected donors exhibited moderate-to-severe activity, CAS ≥3, NOSPECS ≥4, and duration under 3 months. The sample belongs to a study of Graves' ophthalmopathy and Graves' hyperthyroidism. Study outcomes and limitations: Also, most clonotypes expanded in the thyroid above 0.001 frequency appeared in blood. The study's model predicted ophthalmopathy progression at over 55% sensitivity and 72.22% specificity.

The receptor was derived from a man between 25 and 39 years old with Graves' ophthalmopathy. The genes are TRBV6-2 or TRBV6-3 and TRBJ2-7, with 8 bases fitting TRBD2. The specimen sequenced was peripheral blood. The CDR3 coding sequence is TGTGCCAGCAGTTATCCCGGGGGGGATCCGCGCCAATACGAGCAGTACTTC. As protein: CASSYPGGDPRQYEQYF.